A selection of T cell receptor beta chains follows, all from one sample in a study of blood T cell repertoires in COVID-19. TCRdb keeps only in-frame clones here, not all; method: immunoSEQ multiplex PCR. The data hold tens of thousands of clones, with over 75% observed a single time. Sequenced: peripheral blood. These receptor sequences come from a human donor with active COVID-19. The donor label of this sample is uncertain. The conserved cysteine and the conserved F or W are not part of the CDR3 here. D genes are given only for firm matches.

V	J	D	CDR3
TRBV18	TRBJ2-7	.	ASSPASARVYEQY
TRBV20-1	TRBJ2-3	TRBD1	SADRGGTQY
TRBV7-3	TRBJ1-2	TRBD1	ASSLSPGTGLGGYT
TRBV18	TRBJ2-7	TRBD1	ASSTGVSSYEQY
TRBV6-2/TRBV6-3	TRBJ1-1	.	ASSYSSGETYTEAF
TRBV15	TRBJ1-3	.	ATSRDPGPGNTIY
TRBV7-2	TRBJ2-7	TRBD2	ASSLGGTSINYEQY
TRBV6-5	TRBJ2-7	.	ASSFRQLYEQY
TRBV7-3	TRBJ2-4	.	ASSTELRAKNIQY
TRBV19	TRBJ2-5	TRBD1	ASSTRTGQETQY
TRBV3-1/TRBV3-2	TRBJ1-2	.	ASSQVQHYGYT
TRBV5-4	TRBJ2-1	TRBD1	ASSSGQGTYNEQF
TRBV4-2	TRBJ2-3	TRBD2	ASSQALAGGPDTDTQY
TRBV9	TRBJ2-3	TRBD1	ASSARPDRGYTDTQY
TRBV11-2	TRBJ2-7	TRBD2	ASSFSGVLRSSEQY
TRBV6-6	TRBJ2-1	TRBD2	ASTRLAGASYNEQF